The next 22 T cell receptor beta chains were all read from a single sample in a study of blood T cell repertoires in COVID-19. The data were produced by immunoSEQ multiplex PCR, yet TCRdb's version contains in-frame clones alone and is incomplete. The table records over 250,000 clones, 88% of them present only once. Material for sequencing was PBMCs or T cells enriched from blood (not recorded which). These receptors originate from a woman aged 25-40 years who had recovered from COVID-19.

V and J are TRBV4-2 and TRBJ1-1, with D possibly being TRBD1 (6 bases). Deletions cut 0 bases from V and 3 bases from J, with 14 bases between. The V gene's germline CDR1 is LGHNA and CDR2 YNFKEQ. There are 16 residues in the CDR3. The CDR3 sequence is CASSQDRPGGDTEAFF. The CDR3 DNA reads TGTGCCAGCAGCCAAGATCGCCCGGGGGGCGACACTGAAGCTTTCTTT.

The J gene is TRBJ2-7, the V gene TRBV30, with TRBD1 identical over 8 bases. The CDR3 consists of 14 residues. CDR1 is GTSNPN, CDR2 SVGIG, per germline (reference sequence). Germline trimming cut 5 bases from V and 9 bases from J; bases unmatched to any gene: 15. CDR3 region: CAWALDRGGVGQYF. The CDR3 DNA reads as TGTGCCTGGGCCTTAGACAGGGGCGGCGTGGGGCAGTACTTC.

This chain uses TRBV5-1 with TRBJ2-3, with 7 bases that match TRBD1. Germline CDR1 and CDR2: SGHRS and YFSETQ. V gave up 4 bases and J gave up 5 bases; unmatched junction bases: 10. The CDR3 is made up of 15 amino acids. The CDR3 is CASSLGQAAGDTQYF. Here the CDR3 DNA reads TGCGCCAGCAGCCTAGGACAGGCGGCAGGAGATACGCAGTATTTT. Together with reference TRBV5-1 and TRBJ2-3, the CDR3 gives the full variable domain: KAGVTQTPRYLIKTRGQQVTLSCSPISGHRSVSWYQQTPGQGLQFLFEYFSETQRNKGNFPGRFSGRQFSNSRSEMNVSTLELGDSALYLCASSLGQAAGDTQYFGPGTRLTVL.

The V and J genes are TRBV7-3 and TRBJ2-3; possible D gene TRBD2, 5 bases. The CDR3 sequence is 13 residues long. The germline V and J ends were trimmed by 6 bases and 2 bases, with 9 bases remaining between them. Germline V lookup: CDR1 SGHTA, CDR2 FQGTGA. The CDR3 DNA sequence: TGTGCCAGCAGTCGAGGGTTCACAGATACGCAGTATTTT. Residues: CASSRGFTDTQYF.

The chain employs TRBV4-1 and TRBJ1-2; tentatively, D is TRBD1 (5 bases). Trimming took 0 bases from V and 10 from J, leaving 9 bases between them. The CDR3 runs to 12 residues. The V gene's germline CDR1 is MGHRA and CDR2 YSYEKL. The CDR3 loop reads CASSQDQQVYTF. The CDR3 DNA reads TGCGCCAGCAGCCAAGATCAACAGGTCTACACCTTC.

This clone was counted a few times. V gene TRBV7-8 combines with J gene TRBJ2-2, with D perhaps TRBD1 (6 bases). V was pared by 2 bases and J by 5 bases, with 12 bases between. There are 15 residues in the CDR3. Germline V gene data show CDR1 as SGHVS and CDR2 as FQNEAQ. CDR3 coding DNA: TGTGCCAGCAGCTTATCAGGGGATCAGACCGGGGAGCTGTTTTTT. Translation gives CASSLSGDQTGELFF.

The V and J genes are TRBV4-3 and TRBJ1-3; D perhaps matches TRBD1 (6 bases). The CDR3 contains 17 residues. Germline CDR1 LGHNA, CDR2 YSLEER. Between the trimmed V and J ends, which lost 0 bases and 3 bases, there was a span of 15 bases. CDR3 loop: CASSQDSGGRVGNTIYF. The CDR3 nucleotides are TGCGCCAGCAGCCAAGATAGCGGGGGGCGAGTTGGAAACACCATATATTTT.

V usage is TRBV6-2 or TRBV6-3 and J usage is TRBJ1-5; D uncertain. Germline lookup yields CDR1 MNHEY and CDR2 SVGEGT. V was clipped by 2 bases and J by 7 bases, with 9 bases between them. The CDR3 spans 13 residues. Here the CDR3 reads CASSYPGFQPQHF. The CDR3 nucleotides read TGTGCCAGCAGTTACCCGGGGTTCCAGCCCCAGCATTTT.

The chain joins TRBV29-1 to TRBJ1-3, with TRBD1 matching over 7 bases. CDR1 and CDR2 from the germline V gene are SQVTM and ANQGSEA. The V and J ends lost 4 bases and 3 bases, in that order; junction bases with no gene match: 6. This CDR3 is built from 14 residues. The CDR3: CSVVVRGIGNTIYF. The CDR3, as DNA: TGCAGCGTTGTCGTCAGGGGGATTGGAAACACCATATATTTT.

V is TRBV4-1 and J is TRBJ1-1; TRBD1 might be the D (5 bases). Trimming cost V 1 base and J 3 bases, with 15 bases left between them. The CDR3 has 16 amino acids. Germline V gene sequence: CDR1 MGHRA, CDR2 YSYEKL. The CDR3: CASSQVLGRGYTEAFF. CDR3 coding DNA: TGCGCCAGCAGCCAAGTTCTAGGTCGGGGGTACACTGAAGCTTTCTTT.

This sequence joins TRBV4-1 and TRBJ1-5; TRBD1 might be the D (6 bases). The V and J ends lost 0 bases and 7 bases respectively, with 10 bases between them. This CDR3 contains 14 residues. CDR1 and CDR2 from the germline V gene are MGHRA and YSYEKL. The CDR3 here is CASSQERGGQPQHF. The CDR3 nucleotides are TGCGCCAGCAGCCAAGAACGAGGGGGACAGCCCCAGCATTTT.

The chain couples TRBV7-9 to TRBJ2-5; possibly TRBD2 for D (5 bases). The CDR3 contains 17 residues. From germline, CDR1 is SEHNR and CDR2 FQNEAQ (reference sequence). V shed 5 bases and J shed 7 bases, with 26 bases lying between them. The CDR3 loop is CASSESFPDSSIRTQYF. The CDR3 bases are TGTGCCAGCAGCGAAAGTTTCCCGGACTCCTCGATTCGGACCCAGTACTTC. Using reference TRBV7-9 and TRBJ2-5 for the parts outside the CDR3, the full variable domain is DTGVSQNPRHKITKRGQNVTFRCDPISEHNRLYWYRQTLGQGPEFLTYFQNEAQLEKSRLLSDRFSAERPKGSFSTLEIQRTEQGDSAMYLCASSESFPDSSIRTQYFGPGTRLLVL.

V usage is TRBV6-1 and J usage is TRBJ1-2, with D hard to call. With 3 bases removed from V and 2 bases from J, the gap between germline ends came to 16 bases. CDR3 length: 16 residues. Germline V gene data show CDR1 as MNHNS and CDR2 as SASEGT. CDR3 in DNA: TGTGCCAGCAGTGACCCCGGTTCAGGCTGGAACTATGGCTACACCTTC. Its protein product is CASSDPGSGWNYGYTF.

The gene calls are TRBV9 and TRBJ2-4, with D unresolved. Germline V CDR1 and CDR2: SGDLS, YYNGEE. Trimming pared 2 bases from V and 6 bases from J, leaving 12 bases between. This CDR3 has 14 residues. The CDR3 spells CASSVGQDLNIQYF. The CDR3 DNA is TGTGCCAGCAGCGTTGGCCAGGATTTAAACATTCAGTACTTC. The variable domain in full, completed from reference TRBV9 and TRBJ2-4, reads DSGVTQTPKHLITATGQRVTLRCSPRSGDLSVYWYQQSLDQGLQFLIQYYNGEERAKGNILERFSAQQFPDLHSELNLSSLELGDSALYFCASSVGQDLNIQYFGAGTRLSVL.

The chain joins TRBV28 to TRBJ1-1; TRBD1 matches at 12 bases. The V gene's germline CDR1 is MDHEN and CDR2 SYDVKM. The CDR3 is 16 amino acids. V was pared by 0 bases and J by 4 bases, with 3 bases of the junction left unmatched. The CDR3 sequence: CASSLWGDRGPTEAFF. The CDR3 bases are TGTGCCAGCAGTTTATGGGGGGACAGGGGGCCCACTGAAGCTTTCTTT.

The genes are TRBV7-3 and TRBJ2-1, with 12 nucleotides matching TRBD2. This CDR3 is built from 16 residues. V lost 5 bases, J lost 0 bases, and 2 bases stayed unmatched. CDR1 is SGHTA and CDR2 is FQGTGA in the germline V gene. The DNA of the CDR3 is TGTGCCAGCAGCCGACTAGCGGGGGTCTCCTACAATGAGCAGTTCTTC. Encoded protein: CASSRLAGVSYNEQFF.

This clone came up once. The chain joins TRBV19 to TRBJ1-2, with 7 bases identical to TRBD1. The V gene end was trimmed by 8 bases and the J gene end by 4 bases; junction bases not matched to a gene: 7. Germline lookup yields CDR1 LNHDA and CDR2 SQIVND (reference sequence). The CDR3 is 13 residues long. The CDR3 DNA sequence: TGTGCCAGTGGACAGGACACTATCTATGGCTACACCTTC. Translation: CASGQDTIYGYTF.

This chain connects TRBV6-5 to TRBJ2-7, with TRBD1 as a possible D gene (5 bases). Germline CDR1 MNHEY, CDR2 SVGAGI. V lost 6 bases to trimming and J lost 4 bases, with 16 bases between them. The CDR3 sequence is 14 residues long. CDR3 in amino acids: CASSPGMAKYEQYF. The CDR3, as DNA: TGTGCCAGCAGCCCAGGGATGGCGAAGTACGAGCAGTACTTC.

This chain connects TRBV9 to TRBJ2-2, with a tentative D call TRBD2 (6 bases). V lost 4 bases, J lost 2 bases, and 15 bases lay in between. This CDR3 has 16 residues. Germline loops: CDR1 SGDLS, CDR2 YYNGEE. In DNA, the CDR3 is TGTGCCAGCAGCAGACAGACCGGGACTAACACCGGGGAGCTGTTTTTT. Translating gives CASSRQTGTNTGELFF.

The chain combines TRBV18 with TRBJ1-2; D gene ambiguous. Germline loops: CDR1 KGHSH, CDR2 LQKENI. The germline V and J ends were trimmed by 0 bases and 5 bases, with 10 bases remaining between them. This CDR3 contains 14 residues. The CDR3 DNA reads TGTGCCAGCTCACCACCGCTAGTCTCATATGGCTACACCTTC. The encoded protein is CASSPPLVSYGYTF.

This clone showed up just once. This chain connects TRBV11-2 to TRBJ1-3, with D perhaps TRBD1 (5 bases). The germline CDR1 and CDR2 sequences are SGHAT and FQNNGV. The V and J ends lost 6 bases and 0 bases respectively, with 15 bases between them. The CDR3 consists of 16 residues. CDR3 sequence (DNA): TGTGCCAGCAGTCTTGCCCGGACAACCTCTGGAAACACCATATATTTT. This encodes CASSLARTTSGNTIYF. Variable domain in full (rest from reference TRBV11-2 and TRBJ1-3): EAGVAQSPRYKIIEKRQSVAFWCNPISGHATLYWYQQILGQGPKLLIQFQNNGVVDDSQLPKDRFSAERLKGVDSTLKIQPAKLEDSAVYLCASSLARTTSGNTIYFGEGSWLTVV.

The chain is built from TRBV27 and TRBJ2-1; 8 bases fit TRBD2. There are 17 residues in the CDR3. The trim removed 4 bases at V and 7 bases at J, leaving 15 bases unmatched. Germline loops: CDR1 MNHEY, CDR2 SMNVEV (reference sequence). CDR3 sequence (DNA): TGTGCCAGCAGTTCCAGCGGGAGATTATTGTCGACGAATGAGCAGTTCTTC. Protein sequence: CASSSSGRLLSTNEQFF.